The next 14 T cell receptor beta chains were all read from a single sample in a study of radiation and T cells in renal cell carcinoma (dated by TCRdb to the early 2020s). The receptor library was made with the immunoSEQ multiplex PCR assay. TCRdb retrieved this table from immuneACCESS and kept in-frame rearrangements only. Not all clones are present; in checked studies, unresolved V genes account for under half, and no reason is known for the remainder. Here the sample has around 9,600 clones; roughly three fifths occur a single time. The ten largest clones take up less than 20% of the sample. Explained via the paper, the time point label denotes: tumor resected at nephrectomy. The meaning of the sample's treatment or condition label: 15 Gy SBRT to primary tumor, nephrectomy 4 weeks later. The sequencing here drew on tumor tissue, taken from a patient whose treatment included radiotherapy and nephrectomy. All receptors come from a man between 60 and 70 years old with renal cell carcinoma.

This clone was detected only a few times. The chain employs TRBV4-1 and TRBJ1-5; D gene ambiguous. Trimming shortened V by 0 bases and J by 6 bases, and 15 bases separated the two germline ends. The CDR3 extends over 16 amino acids. The germline CDR1 and CDR2 sequences are MGHRA and YSYEKL. CDR3 DNA sequence: TGCGCCAGCAGCCAAGACGATAGAGTTCTAGGTCAGCCCCAGCATTTT. Translated, it gives CASSQDDRVLGQPQHF.

The chain employs TRBV7-2 and TRBJ2-5, with D perhaps TRBD1 (6 bases). Between the trimmed V and J ends, which lost 1 base and 5 bases, there was a span of 8 bases. Germline assignment: CDR1 SGHTA and CDR2 FQGNSA. This CDR3 has 13 amino acids. CDR3 loop: CASSLGQGETQYF. CDR3 bases: TGTGCCAGCAGCTTAGGCCAGGGGGAGACCCAGTACTTC.

V usage is TRBV29-1 and J usage is TRBJ2-7; 11 nucleotides match TRBD2. Germline V gene sequence: CDR1 SQVTM, CDR2 ANQGSEA. Trimming cost V 6 bases and J 1 base; bases outside gene matches: 5. CDR3 length equals 14 residues. CDR3 protein: CSVSGTSGSYEQYF. CDR3 coding DNA: TGCAGCGTCTCCGGGACTAGCGGATCCTACGAGCAGTACTTC.

This clone came up once. This chain joins TRBV28 and TRBJ1-4, with 7 bases that match TRBD1. V shed 2 bases and J 3 bases; nucleotides not matched to a gene: 6. Germline loops: CDR1 MDHEN, CDR2 SYDVKM. The CDR3 extends over 16 amino acids. The CDR3 spells CASSLRQGPANEKLFF. CDR3 DNA: TGTGCCAGCAGTTTACGACAGGGACCGGCTAATGAAAAACTGTTTTTT.

The sample holds one count of this clone. V and J are TRBV29-1 and TRBJ1-1; the match to TRBD1 covers 7 bases. Germline CDR1 SQVTM, CDR2 ANQGSEA. V lost 3 bases and J lost 5; bases outside the gene matches: 18. The CDR3 spans 17 residues. CDR3 amino acids: CSVDLRGTGDQWTEAFF. The CDR3 DNA reads as TGCAGCGTTGACCTCAGGGGGACCGGAGACCAGTGGACTGAAGCTTTCTTT.

The V gene is TRBV5-6, the J gene TRBJ2-3; D remains ambiguous. V gave up 4 bases and J gave up 2 bases, with 14 bases separating them. This CDR3 is built from 15 residues. CDR1 is SGHDT, CDR2 YYEEEE, per germline. For the CDR3, the DNA is TGTGCCAGCAGCAGCGTAGGCGCGGCCACAGATACGCAGTATTTT. It is translated as CASSSVGAATDTQYF.

The chain links TRBV7-6 to TRBJ2-6; no clear D. The CDR3 runs to 14 residues. Germline V gene lookup returns CDR1 SGHVS and CDR2 FNYEAQ. V lost 5 bases and J 0 bases, leaving 5 bases between the germline ends. The CDR3 protein is CASSGSSGANVLTF. The CDR3 nucleotides read TGTGCCAGCAGCGGAAGCTCTGGGGCCAACGTCCTGACTTTC.

The genes are TRBV2 and TRBJ1-5; 7 bases map to TRBD1. The junction had 10 bases not matched to a gene; V was cut back by 8 bases and J by 0 bases. Per germline, CDR1 SNHLY and CDR2 FYNNEI. The length of the CDR3 is 16 residues. CDR3 protein: CASLQDRQYSNQPQHF. The CDR3 nucleotides are TGTGCCAGCTTACAGGACAGGCAATATAGCAATCAGCCCCAGCATTTT.

The DNA of the CDR3 is TGTGCCAGCTCTCGTGCAGACGAAGCTTTCTTT. Residues: CASSRADEAFF. J is TRBJ1-1 and V is TRBV18; D unclear. V was trimmed by 6 bases and J by 8 bases, leaving 10 bases between them. This CDR3 is built from 11 residues. CDR1 KGHSH and CDR2 LQKENI come from the germline V gene.

The chain uses TRBV9 and TRBJ2-7, with a weak D call TRBD2 (6 bases). This CDR3 spans 16 amino acids. Germline assignment: CDR1 SGDLS and CDR2 YYNGEE. With 0 bases removed from V and 3 bases from J, the gap between germline ends came to 16 bases. The CDR3 DNA reads as TGTGCCAGCAGCGTAGAAAGGGGTAGCGGCATCTACGAGCAGTACTTC. This sequence encodes CASSVERGSGIYEQYF.

There are a few counts of this clone. Other DNA variants within this sample encode the same CDR3. The chain has TRBV28 and TRBJ2-7; D perhaps matches TRBD1 (5 bases). The V gene lost 3 bases and the J gene lost 3 bases, with 9 bases spanning the gap. The CDR3 runs 13 residues. CDR1 and CDR2 from the germline V gene are MDHEN and SYDVKM. The CDR3 DNA sequence: TGTGCCAGCAGTTTCCCACAGGACTACGAGCAGTACTTC. It codes for CASSFPQDYEQYF.

This clone was detected a few times. V is TRBV2 and J is TRBJ1-5; D not resolved. Germline V lookup: CDR1 SNHLY, CDR2 FYNNEI. The CDR3 sequence is 16 residues long. The V end was cut by 1 base, the J end by 6 bases, with 16 bases between. CDR3 sequence reads: CASSEGYQVVGQPQHF. In DNA form, the CDR3 reads TGTGCCAGCAGTGAAGGGTACCAGGTCGTGGGTCAGCCCCAGCATTTT.

This sequence joins TRBV7-9 and TRBJ1-1; weak D call: TRBD1 (5 bases). The CDR3 is made up of 15 amino acids. Per germline, CDR1 SEHNR and CDR2 FQNEAQ (reference sequence). V was cut by 1 base and J by 5 bases, with 14 bases left in between. The CDR3 coding sequence is TGTGCCAGCAGCTTAGTTGGGGGGAAGGGGACTGAAGCTTTCTTT. Translating gives CASSLVGGKGTEAFF.

The chain couples TRBV25-1 to TRBJ2-3, with 10 bases matching TRBD1. Losses at the gene ends were 4 bases for V and 1 base for J; bases not matched to a gene: 8. The CDR3 loop spans 17 amino acids. CDR1 is MGHDK and CDR2 is SYGVNS in the germline V gene. The CDR3: CASSVVGTGDGTDTQYF. CDR3 nucleotides: TGTGCCAGCAGTGTGGTGGGGACAGGGGACGGCACAGATACGCAGTATTTT.